This TCR beta chain derives from a study of control samples from healthy donors and cancer patients. The ends were cut back, 7 bases at V and 1 base at J, with 8 bases in the middle. Looked up from germline, CDR1 is GTSNPN and CDR2 is SVGIG (reference sequence). The CDR3 is 12 residues long. Here immunoSEQ multiplex PCR was the method, and the copy in TCRdb shows in-frame clones only, minus some. The sample has around 120,000 clones, roughly 92% seen once. The origin of this receptor is a woman younger than 35 in good health. Sample: blood. The chain is built from TRBV30 and TRBJ1-3, with D possibly matching TRBD1 (5 bases). The CDR3 DNA reads TGTGCCTCTCAGGGTTCTGGAAACACCATATATTTT. This gives the protein CASQGSGNTIYF.